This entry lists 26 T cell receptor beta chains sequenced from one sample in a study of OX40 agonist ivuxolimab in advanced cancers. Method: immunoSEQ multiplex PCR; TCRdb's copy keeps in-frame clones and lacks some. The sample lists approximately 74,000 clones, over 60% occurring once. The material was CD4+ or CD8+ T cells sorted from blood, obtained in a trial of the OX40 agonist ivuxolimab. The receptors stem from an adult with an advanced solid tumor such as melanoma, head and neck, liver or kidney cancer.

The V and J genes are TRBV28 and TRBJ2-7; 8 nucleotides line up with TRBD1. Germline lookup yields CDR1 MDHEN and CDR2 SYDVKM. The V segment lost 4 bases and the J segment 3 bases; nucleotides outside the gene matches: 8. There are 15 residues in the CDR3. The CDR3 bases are TGTGCCAGCAGTTCGGCCGGGACAGGATTCTACGAGCAGTACTTC. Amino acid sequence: CASSSAGTGFYEQYF.

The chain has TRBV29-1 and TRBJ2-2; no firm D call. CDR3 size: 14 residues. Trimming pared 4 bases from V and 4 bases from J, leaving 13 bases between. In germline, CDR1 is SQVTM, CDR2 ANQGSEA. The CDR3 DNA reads TGCAGCGTTGTTCCTCGGTTGGCCACCGGGGAGCTGTTTTTT. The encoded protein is CSVVPRLATGELFF.

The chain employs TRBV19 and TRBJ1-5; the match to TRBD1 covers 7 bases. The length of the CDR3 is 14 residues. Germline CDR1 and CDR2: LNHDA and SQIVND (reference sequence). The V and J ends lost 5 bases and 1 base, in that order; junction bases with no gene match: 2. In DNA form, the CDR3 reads TGTGCCAGTAGTGAGACAGGGAGCAATCAGCCCCAGCATTTT. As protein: CASSETGSNQPQHF.

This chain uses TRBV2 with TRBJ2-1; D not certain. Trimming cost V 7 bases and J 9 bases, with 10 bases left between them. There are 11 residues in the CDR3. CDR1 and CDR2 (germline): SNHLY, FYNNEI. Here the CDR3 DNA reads TGTGCCAGCAAGGAGTTGAGTGAGCAGTTCTTC. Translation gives CASKELSEQFF.

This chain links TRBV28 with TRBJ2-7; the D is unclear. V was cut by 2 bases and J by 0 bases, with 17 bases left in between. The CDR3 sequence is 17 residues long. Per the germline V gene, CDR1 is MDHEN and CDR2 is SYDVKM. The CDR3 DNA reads TGTGCCAGCAGTTTACCCCGGACGCGTTCTTACTCCTACGAGCAGTACTTC. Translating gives CASSLPRTRSYSYEQYF.

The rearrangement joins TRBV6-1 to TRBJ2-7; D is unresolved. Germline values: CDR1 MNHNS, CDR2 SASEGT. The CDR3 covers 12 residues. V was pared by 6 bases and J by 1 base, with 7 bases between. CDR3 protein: CASSVLSYEQYF. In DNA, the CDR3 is TGTGCCAGCAGCGTCCTATCCTACGAGCAGTACTTC.

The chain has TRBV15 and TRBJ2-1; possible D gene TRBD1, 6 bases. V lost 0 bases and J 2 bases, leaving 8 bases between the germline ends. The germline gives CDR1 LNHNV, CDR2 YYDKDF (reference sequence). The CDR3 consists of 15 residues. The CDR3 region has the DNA TGTGCCACCAGCAGAGACACAGGGACCTACAATGAGCAGTTCTTC. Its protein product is CATSRDTGTYNEQFF.

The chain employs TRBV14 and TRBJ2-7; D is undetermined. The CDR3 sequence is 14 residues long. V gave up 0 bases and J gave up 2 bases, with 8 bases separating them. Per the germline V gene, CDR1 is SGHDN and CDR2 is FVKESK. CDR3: CASSQDWLAYEQYF. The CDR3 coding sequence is TGTGCCAGCAGCCAAGATTGGCTAGCCTACGAGCAGTACTTC.

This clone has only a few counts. CDR3 amino acids: CASSVTGGASLNIQYF. Here the CDR3 DNA reads TGTGCCAGTAGTGTGACAGGGGGCGCGTCCTTAAACATTCAGTACTTC. V gene TRBV19 combines with J gene TRBJ2-4, with 10 bases that match TRBD1. CDR3 length equals 16 residues. The V and J ends lost 5 bases and 6 bases, in that order; junction bases with no gene match: 10. Germline loops: CDR1 LNHDA, CDR2 SQIVND (reference sequence).

CDR3 DNA sequence: TGTGCCAGCAGTAAATGGGCAGACCACTATGGCTACACCTTC. Translating gives CASSKWADHYGYTF. This chain links TRBV6-5 with TRBJ1-2; D gene uncertain. The CDR3 spans 14 residues. CDR1 is MNHEY, CDR2 SVGAGI, per germline. Trimming stripped 5 bases from V and 3 bases from J, with 13 bases between.

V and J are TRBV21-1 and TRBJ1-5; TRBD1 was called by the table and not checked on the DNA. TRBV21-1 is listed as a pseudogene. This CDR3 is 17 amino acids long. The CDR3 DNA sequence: TGTGCCAGCAGCAAAGGCAGGGCTCCCCTGGGTTATTGGCCCCAGCATTTT. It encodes CASSKGRAPLGYWPQHF.

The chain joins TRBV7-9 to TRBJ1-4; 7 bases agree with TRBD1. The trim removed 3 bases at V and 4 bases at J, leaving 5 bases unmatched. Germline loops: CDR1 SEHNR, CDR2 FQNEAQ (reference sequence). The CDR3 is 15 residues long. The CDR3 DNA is TGTGCCAGCAGCTTTGGGACAGCACATAATGAAAAACTGTTTTTT. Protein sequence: CASSFGTAHNEKLFF.

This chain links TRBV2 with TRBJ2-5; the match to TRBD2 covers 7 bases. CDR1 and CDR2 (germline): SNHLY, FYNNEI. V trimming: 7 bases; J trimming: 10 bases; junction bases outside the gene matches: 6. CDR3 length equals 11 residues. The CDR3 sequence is CASTEAGVQYF. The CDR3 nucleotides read TGTGCCAGCACAGAGGCGGGGGTCCAGTACTTC.

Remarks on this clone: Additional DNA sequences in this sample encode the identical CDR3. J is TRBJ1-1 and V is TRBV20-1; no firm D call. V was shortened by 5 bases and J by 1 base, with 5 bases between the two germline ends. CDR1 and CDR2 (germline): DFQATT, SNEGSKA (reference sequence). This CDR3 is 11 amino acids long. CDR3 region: CSAPENTEAFF. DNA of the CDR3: TGCAGTGCTCCAGAGAACACTGAAGCTTTCTTT.

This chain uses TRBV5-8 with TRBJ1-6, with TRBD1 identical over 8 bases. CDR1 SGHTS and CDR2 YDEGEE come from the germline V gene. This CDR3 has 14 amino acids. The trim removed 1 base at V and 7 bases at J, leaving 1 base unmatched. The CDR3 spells CASSLRDRNSPLHF. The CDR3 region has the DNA TGTGCCAGCAGCTTGCGGGACAGGAATTCACCCCTCCACTTT.

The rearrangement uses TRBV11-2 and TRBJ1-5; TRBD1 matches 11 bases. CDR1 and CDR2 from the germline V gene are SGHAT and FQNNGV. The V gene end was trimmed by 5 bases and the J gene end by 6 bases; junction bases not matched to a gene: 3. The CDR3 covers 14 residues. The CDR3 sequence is CASSPGTGGQPQHF. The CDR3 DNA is TGTGCCAGCAGCCCCGGGACAGGGGGTCAGCCCCAGCATTTT.

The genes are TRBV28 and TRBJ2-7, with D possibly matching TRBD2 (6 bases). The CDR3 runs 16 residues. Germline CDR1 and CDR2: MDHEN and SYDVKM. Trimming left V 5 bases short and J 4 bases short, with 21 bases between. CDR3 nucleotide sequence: TGTGCCAGCAGTCCTCGAGGGCGCGGGGCGGTGTACGAGCAGTACTTC. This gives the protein CASSPRGRGAVYEQYF.

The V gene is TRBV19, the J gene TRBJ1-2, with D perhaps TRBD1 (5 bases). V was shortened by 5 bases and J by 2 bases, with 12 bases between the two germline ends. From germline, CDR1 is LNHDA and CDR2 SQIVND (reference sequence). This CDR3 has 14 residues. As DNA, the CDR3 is TGTGCCAGTAGTTCCTGGGGGTGGAACTATGGCTACACCTTC. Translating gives CASSSWGWNYGYTF.

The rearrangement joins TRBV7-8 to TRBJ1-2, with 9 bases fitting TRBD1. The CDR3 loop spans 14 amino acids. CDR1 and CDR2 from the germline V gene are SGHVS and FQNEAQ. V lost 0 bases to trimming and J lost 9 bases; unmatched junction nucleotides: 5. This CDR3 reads CASSLAWTGVRYTF. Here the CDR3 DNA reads TGTGCCAGCAGCTTAGCCTGGACAGGGGTCCGCTACACCTTC. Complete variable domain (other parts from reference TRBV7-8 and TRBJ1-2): GAGVSQSPRYKVAKRGQDVALRCDPISGHVSLFWYQQALGQGPEFLTYFQNEAQLDKSGLPSDRFFAERPEGSVSTLKIQRTQQEDSAVYLCASSLAWTGVRYTFGSGTRLTVV.

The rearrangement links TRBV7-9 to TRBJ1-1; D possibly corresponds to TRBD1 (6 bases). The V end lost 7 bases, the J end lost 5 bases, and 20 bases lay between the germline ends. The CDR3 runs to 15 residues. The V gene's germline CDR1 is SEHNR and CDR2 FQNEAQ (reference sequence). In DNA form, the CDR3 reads TGTGCCAGCACCCTAGGGGCAGGGGCGAGGACTGAAGCTTTCTTT. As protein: CASTLGAGARTEAFF. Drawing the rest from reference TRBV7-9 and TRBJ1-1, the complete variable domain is DTGVSQNPRHKITKRGQNVTFRCDPISEHNRLYWYRQTLGQGPEFLTYFQNEAQLEKSRLLSDRFSAERPKGSFSTLEIQRTEQGDSAMYLCASTLGAGARTEAFFGQGTRLTVV.

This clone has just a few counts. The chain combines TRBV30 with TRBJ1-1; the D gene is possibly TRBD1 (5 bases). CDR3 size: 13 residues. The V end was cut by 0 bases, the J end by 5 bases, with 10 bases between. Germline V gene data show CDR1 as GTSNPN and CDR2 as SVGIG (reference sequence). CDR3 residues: CAWSVGGRTEAFF. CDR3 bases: TGTGCCTGGAGTGTGGGGGGACGGACTGAAGCTTTCTTT.

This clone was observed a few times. DNA for the CDR3: TGTGCCAGCAGTTTCGGGACTGAAGCTTTCTTT. Amino acid sequence: CASSFGTEAFF. The V call is TRBV28, the J call TRBJ1-1; D gene unclear. The CDR3 consists of 11 residues. The germline V gene encodes CDR1 MDHEN and CDR2 SYDVKM. The V end lost 3 bases, the J end lost 5 bases, and 4 bases lay between the germline ends.

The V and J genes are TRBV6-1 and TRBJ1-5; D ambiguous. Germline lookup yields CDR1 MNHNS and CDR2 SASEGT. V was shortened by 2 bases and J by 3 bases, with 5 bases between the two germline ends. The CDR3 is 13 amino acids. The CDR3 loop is CASSESSNQPQHF. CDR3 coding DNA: TGTGCCAGCAGTGAAAGTTCCAATCAGCCCCAGCATTTT.

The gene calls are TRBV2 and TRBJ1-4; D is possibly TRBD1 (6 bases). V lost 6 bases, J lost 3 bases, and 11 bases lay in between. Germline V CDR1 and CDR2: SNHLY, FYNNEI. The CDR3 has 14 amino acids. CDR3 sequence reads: CASRDRPSNEKLFF. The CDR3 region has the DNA TGTGCCAGCAGAGACAGGCCATCTAATGAAAAACTGTTTTTT.

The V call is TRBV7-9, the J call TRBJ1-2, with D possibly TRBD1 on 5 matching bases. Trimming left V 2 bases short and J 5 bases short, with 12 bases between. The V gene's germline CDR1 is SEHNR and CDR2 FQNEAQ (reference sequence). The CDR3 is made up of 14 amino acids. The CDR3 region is CASSLQGSYYGYTF. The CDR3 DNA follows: TGTGCCAGCAGCTTACAGGGATCCTATTATGGCTACACCTTC.

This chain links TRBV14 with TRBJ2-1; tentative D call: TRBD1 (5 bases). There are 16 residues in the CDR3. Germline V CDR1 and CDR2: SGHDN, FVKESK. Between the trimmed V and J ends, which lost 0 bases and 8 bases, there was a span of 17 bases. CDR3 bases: TGTGCCAGCAGCCAAGATCTTAGGCAGGGAAGGGATGAGCAGTTCTTC. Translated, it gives CASSQDLRQGRDEQFF.